This T cell receptor beta chain was found in a study of blood T cell repertoires in COVID-19. The overall study: The study drew acute and convalescent COVID-19 samples from the United States, Italy and Spain. Sources were T cells, B-cell-depleted T cells, or PBMCs; the material itself was cDNA or gDNA.

As originally analysed: Reference gene primer amplification gave nucleated cell count estimates. The assay was immunoSEQ multiplex PCR, and TCRdb's table has in-frame clones only and misses some. V and J calls and clone size are copied from that table; D and trimming were computed from the DNA. This table has under 200,000 clones, approximately 91% appearing once. This clone came up once. This clonotype was obtained from a man aged 18 to 29 with active or convalescent COVID-19. The sequencing input was peripheral blood.

CDR3 DNA sequence: TGTGCCAGCAGCTACTGGACAGTCCATAGCAATCAGCCCCAGCATTTT. It translates to CASSYWTVHSNQPQHF. This chain uses TRBV7-9 with TRBJ1-5; TRBD1 is a possible D gene (6 bases). The CDR3 is 16 amino acids. The V and J ends lost 4 bases and 0 bases respectively, with 13 bases between them. Germline V lookup: CDR1 SEHNR, CDR2 FQNEAQ (reference sequence).